A single sample is the source of the 26 T cell receptor beta chains below, sequenced in a study of blood T cell repertoires in COVID-19. Repertoires were generated with immunoSEQ multiplex PCR, while TCRdb's copy carries only in-frame clones and drops some. This table has hundreds of thousands of clones, under 90% appearing once. The sample comprised PBMCs or T cells enriched from blood (not recorded which). The source of these receptors is a man between 35 and 55 years old who had recovered from COVID-19.

The V and J genes are TRBV29-1 and TRBJ2-2, with D maybe TRBD1 (6 bases). This CDR3 comprises 13 residues. With 6 bases removed from V and 0 bases from J, the gap between germline ends came to 8 bases. Germline V gene data show CDR1 as SQVTM and CDR2 as ANQGSEA. CDR3 region: CSVGTSNTGELFF. The CDR3 nucleotides are TGCAGCGTCGGGACATCGAACACCGGGGAGCTGTTTTTT.

The chain uses TRBV29-1 and TRBJ1-1, with D possibly being TRBD1 (6 bases). Deletions cut 3 bases from V and 5 bases from J, with 16 bases between. The germline gives CDR1 SQVTM, CDR2 ANQGSEA. The CDR3 contains 14 residues. Written as DNA, the CDR3 is TGCAGCGTTGACAAACGGGGGGGCCAGACTGAAGCTTTCTTT. Its protein is CSVDKRGGQTEAFF.

The chain links TRBV5-8 to TRBJ2-7, with 7 bases aligning to TRBD1. J was trimmed by 7 bases and V by 0 bases; bases with no gene match: 7. The length of the CDR3 is 14 residues. CDR1 is SGHTS, CDR2 YDEGEE, per germline. The CDR3: CASSLGTGVGEQYF. In nucleotides, the CDR3 is TGTGCCAGCAGCTTGGGTACAGGGGTGGGGGAGCAGTACTTC.

There are a few counts of this clone. The chain is built from TRBV5-6 and TRBJ1-5; D gene ambiguous. Germline V gene sequence: CDR1 SGHDT, CDR2 YYEEEE. The V end was cut by 1 base, the J end by 0 bases, with 14 bases between. CDR3 length equals 17 residues. The CDR3, as DNA: TGTGCCAGCAGCTTGCTGCGGGAACTCTATAGCAATCAGCCCCAGCATTTT. Protein product: CASSLLRELYSNQPQHF. The whole variable domain, filled in from reference TRBV5-6 and TRBJ1-5, reads DAGVTQSPTHLIKTRGQQVTLRCSPKSGHDTVSWYQQALGQGPQFIFQYYEEEERQRGNFPDRFSGHQFPNYSSELNVNALLLGDSALYLCASSLLRELYSNQPQHFGDGTRLSIL.

On this clone: The same CDR3 can be traced to other DNA sequences in this sample. This chain links TRBV14 with TRBJ2-7, with TRBD1 as a possible D gene (6 bases). Germline CDR1 is SGHDN and CDR2 is FVKESK. V shed 6 bases and J shed 3 bases, with 9 bases lying between them. The CDR3 is 12 amino acids. Here the CDR3 DNA reads TGTGCCAGCAGTCAGACAGGCTACGAGCAGTACTTC. This encodes CASSQTGYEQYF.

This clone was detected a few times. V is TRBV7-2 and J is TRBJ2-7, with TRBD1 as a possible D gene (5 bases). Trimming cost V 5 bases and J 1 base, with 15 bases left between them. CDR3 size: 15 residues. Germline CDR1 is SGHTA and CDR2 is FQGNSA. The CDR3 sequence: CASSRASAGSYEQYF. The DNA for the CDR3 is TGTGCCAGCAGCCGCGCGTCGGCAGGGTCCTACGAGCAGTACTTC. The whole variable domain, remainder taken from reference TRBV7-2 and TRBJ2-7, is GAGVSQSPSNKVTEKGKDVELRCDPISGHTALYWYRQSLGQGLEFLIYFQGNSAPDKSGLPSDRFSAERTGGSVSTLTIQRTQQEDSAVYLCASSRASAGSYEQYFGPGTRLTVT.

The gene calls are TRBV27 and TRBJ1-2, with a possible D match to TRBD1 (5 bases). V lost 4 bases to trimming and J lost 6 bases, with 15 bases between them. This CDR3 contains 14 residues. Germline CDR1 MNHEY, CDR2 SMNVEV (reference sequence). CDR3 loop: CASSWDSDADGYTF. The CDR3 nucleotides read TGTGCCAGCAGTTGGGACTCGGACGCTGATGGCTACACCTTC.

V usage is TRBV5-4 and J usage is TRBJ2-7; TRBD1 matches at 9 bases. V lost 4 bases to trimming and J lost 0 bases; unmatched junction nucleotides: 11. From germline, CDR1 is SGHNT and CDR2 YYREEE (reference sequence). This CDR3 comprises 17 residues. As DNA, the CDR3 is TGTGCCAGCAGCCCATGGACAGGGGTTAGGTTCTCCTACGAGCAGTACTTC. Protein product: CASSPWTGVRFSYEQYF.

The chain links TRBV28 to TRBJ2-6; TRBD2 is a possible D gene (6 bases). V was clipped by 6 bases and J by 0 bases, with 18 bases between them. There are 18 residues in the CDR3. From germline, CDR1 is MDHEN and CDR2 SYDVKM. The CDR3 loop reads CASRAGLRRGSGANVLTF. The CDR3 region has the DNA TGTGCCAGCAGAGCCGGGCTCCGGAGGGGCTCTGGGGCCAACGTCCTGACTTTC.

The chain employs TRBV5-4 and TRBJ2-3; 8 bases are a match to TRBD2. J was trimmed by 7 bases and V by 2 bases; bases with no gene match: 9. Germline-derived CDR1 and CDR2 are SGHNT and YYREEE (reference sequence). The CDR3 sequence is 15 residues long. The chain's CDR3 is CASSLRLAGRYTQYF. Here the CDR3 DNA reads TGTGCCAGCAGCTTACGGCTAGCGGGCCGTTATACGCAGTATTTT.

This rearrangement joins TRBV7-8 to TRBJ2-4; 7 bases align to TRBD1. The CDR3 totals 17 residues. J was trimmed by 5 bases and V by 4 bases; bases with no gene match: 14. Germline V gene sequence: CDR1 SGHVS, CDR2 FQNEAQ. The CDR3 DNA follows: TGTGCCAGCAGCTACAGAACGGGTGCGCAGGGGGAAAACATTCAGTACTTC. Translating gives CASSYRTGAQGENIQYF.

The rearrangement joins TRBV24-1 to TRBJ2-5; 7 positions match TRBD2. V lost 9 bases and J lost 2; bases outside the gene matches: 5. Germline V gene sequence: CDR1 KGHDR, CDR2 SFDVKD. This CDR3 comprises 13 residues. The CDR3 sequence is CATSTGGQETQYF. CDR3 sequence (DNA): TGTGCCACCTCGACCGGGGGGCAAGAGACCCAGTACTTC.

This clone occurred once. This chain links TRBV5-1 with TRBJ1-6; no definite D call. Per germline, CDR1 SGHRS and CDR2 YFSETQ. V was shortened by 2 bases and J by 7 bases, with 4 bases between the two germline ends. The CDR3 is 12 amino acids. As DNA, the CDR3 is TGCGCCAGCAGCTTAGAGAATTCACCCCTCCACTTT. As protein: CASSLENSPLHF.

This chain uses TRBV7-2 with TRBJ2-3; 10 nucleotides align to TRBD2. V shed 1 base, J shed 1 base, and the junction held 2 bases outside the gene matches. In germline, CDR1 is SGHTA, CDR2 FQGNSA. The CDR3 extends over 16 amino acids. Written as DNA, the CDR3 is TGTGCCAGCAGCTTAGTCGGGACTAGCGGCACAGATACGCAGTATTTT. Protein sequence: CASSLVGTSGTDTQYF.

This chain uses TRBV9 with TRBJ1-2, with 12 bases matching TRBD1. The CDR3 sequence is 15 residues long. V lost 3 bases and J lost 2; bases outside the gene matches: 2. The V gene's germline CDR1 is SGDLS and CDR2 YYNGEE. In DNA, the CDR3 is TGTGCCAGCAGCGGTGGGACAGGGGGCAACTATGGCTACACCTTC. Protein product: CASSGGTGGNYGYTF.

The chain couples TRBV18 to TRBJ1-2; D is ambiguous. Per germline, CDR1 KGHSH and CDR2 LQKENI. The germline V and J ends were trimmed by 3 bases and 8 bases, with 10 bases remaining between them. The CDR3 sequence is 12 residues long. Here the CDR3 reads CASSPGLFGYTF. As DNA, the CDR3 is TGTGCCAGCTCACCCGGGTTGTTCGGCTACACCTTC.

Here the CDR3 DNA reads TGTGCCAGCAGCTTAGGTAGCGGGGGGGATTCCTACGAGCAGTACTTC. This sequence encodes CASSLGSGGDSYEQYF. The chain is built from TRBV11-2 and TRBJ2-7; 11 positions match TRBD2. CDR3 length: 16 amino acids. Germline assignment: CDR1 SGHAT and CDR2 FQNNGV. The junction had 3 bases not matched to a gene; V was cut back by 1 base and J by 1 base.

This clone occurred a few times. This chain connects TRBV30 to TRBJ2-3; D possibly corresponds to TRBD2 (5 bases). Germline loops: CDR1 GTSNPN, CDR2 SVGIG (reference sequence). V gave up 0 bases and J gave up 2 bases, with 15 bases separating them. This CDR3 has 16 amino acids. The DNA of the CDR3 is TGTGCCTGGAGTGTACTAGGAGGTCCCGCCACAGATACGCAGTATTTT. Translation gives CAWSVLGGPATDTQYF.

The V call is TRBV10-3, the J call TRBJ2-5; 9 nucleotides line up with TRBD1. This CDR3 region has 14 residues. V lost 9 bases, J lost 0 bases, and 5 bases stayed unmatched. Germline V gene sequence: CDR1 ENHRY, CDR2 SYGVKD. For the CDR3, the DNA is TGTGCCATAACACAGGGGGCCGACCAAGAGACCCAGTACTTC. Its translation: CAITQGADQETQYF.

The chain joins TRBV27 to TRBJ2-7; 8 bases are shared with TRBD1. This CDR3 is 15 amino acids long. With 8 bases clipped from V and 6 bases from J, the junction kept 15 bases outside the gene matches. Germline V CDR1 and CDR2: MNHEY, SMNVEV (reference sequence). Here the CDR3 DNA reads TGTGCCAGCGGGGAGATACAGGGGGTCCATGCCGAGCAGTACTTC. Encoded protein: CASGEIQGVHAEQYF.

The gene calls are TRBV5-1 and TRBJ1-1; possibly TRBD1 for D (6 bases). The CDR3 sequence is 15 residues long. Trimming left V 0 bases short and J 0 bases short, with 9 bases between. In germline, CDR1 is SGHRS, CDR2 YFSETQ. CDR3 in amino acids: CASSLDTGMNTEAFF. The CDR3 DNA sequence: TGCGCCAGCAGCTTGGATACAGGGATGAACACTGAAGCTTTCTTT.

This chain connects TRBV7-9 to TRBJ1-2; 10 positions agree with TRBD1. CDR1 and CDR2 (germline): SEHNR, FQNEAQ (reference sequence). This CDR3 contains 14 residues. V was pared by 5 bases and J by 4 bases, with 4 bases of the junction left unmatched. This CDR3 reads CASSLGTGAYGYTF. DNA of the CDR3: TGTGCCAGCAGCCTAGGGACAGGGGCCTATGGCTACACCTTC. The full variable domain, its missing parts supplied by reference TRBV7-9 and TRBJ1-2, is DTGVSQNPRHKITKRGQNVTFRCDPISEHNRLYWYRQTLGQGPEFLTYFQNEAQLEKSRLLSDRFSAERPKGSFSTLEIQRTEQGDSAMYLCASSLGTGAYGYTFGSGTRLTVV.

The chain uses TRBV2 and TRBJ2-7, with a weak D call TRBD1 (5 bases). The CDR3 consists of 13 residues. CDR1 and CDR2 (germline): SNHLY, FYNNEI. With 7 bases removed from V and 4 bases from J, the gap between germline ends came to 14 bases. CDR3 residues: CASTEDISYEQYF. The CDR3 nucleotides read TGTGCCAGCACTGAGGACATTTCATACGAGCAGTACTTC.

This clone was recorded once. The chain is built from TRBV7-3 and TRBJ2-1, with TRBD2 as a possible D gene (6 bases). Between the trimmed V and J ends, which lost 5 bases and 0 bases, there was a span of 20 bases. The CDR3 totals 18 residues. Germline V gene data show CDR1 as SGHTA and CDR2 as FQGTGA. The CDR3 bases are TGTGCCAGCAGCCTACAACCGACTGGGGGGTACTCCTACAATGAGCAGTTCTTC. This codes for CASSLQPTGGYSYNEQFF.

A few counts support this clone. V and J are TRBV2 and TRBJ1-5, with 8 positions matching TRBD1. V trimming: 3 bases; J trimming: 6 bases; junction bases outside the gene matches: 4. The CDR3 has 14 residues. Germline V gene sequence: CDR1 SNHLY, CDR2 FYNNEI. The DNA for the CDR3 is TGTGCCAGCAGTGATGGGACAGGCGGTCAGCCCCAGCATTTT. It encodes CASSDGTGGQPQHF.

The chain joins TRBV29-1 to TRBJ2-3; 12 bases are shared with TRBD2. The ends lost 3 bases at V and 0 bases at J; junction bases unmatched: 7. This CDR3 region has 17 residues. From germline, CDR1 is SQVTM and CDR2 ANQGSEA. As DNA, the CDR3 is TGCAGCGTTGACGCCGGGACTAGCGGGCCTAGCACAGATACGCAGTATTTT. Amino acid sequence: CSVDAGTSGPSTDTQYF.